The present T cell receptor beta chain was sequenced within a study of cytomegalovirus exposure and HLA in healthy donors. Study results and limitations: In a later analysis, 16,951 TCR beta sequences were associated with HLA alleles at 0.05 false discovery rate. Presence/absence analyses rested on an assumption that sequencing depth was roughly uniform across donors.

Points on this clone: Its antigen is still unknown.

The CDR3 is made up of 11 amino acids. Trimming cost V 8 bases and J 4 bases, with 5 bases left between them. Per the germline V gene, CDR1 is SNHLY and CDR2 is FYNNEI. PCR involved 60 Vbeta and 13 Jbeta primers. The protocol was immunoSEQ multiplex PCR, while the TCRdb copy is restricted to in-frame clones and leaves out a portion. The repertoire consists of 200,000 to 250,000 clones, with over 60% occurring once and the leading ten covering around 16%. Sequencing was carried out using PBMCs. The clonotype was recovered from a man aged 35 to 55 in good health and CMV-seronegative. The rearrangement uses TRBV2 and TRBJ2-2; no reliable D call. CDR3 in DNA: TGTGCCAGCGAGGCCACCGGGGAGCTGTTTTTT. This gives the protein CASEATGELFF.